This TCR beta chain was sequenced during a study of cytomegalovirus exposure and HLA in healthy donors (dated by TCRdb to 2016 to 2017). For the wider study: According to an earlier analysis of 450 to 650 of the donors, some 170 million T cells yielded 95 million to 140 million unique TCR beta sequences and about 280 Gb of sequence data. Every discovery cohort repertoire had been produced on one sequencing platform. Roughly 5 DR-DQ haplotypes were handled as single units for association and clustering, since linkage in the cohort was strong. To decide whether each TCR beta V gene segment behaved as functional or pseudogenic, an earlier analysis of some 600 of the donors relied on high-throughput TCR beta sequencing. The genetic ancestry cluster associated with self-reported Caucasian donors included over 80% of the approximately 400 genotyped donors. Genome-wide SNP genotypes for about 65% of the 666 donors were used in a later genetic analysis, which treated that subset as a discovery cohort. Rather than using new phenotypic data, the later analysis identified candidate immune exposures from TCR beta sequences and from how often those sequences occurred across donors. A separate validation cohort of more than 100 different subjects was used in addition to the 666-subject first cohort. An early release covering about 600 HLA-typed donors comprised approximately 300 gigabases of sequencing data and tens of millions of unique TCR sequences. To predict cytomegalovirus infection status, the study combined high-throughput TCR immunosequencing, statistical association of individual TCRs with disease status, and machine learning. The aim of the study was to test whether cataloging public T cell receptors could identify signatures of past pathogen exposure. Class I and class II HLA loci were covered by the typing at four-digit resolution. To study patterns of TCR occurrence, a later analysis re-analyzed previously published TCR beta repertoires from just over 650 donors and added high-resolution HLA genotyping. Donor age, sex, ethnicity and CMV serostatus were collected together with the repertoire data. The study profiled the T cell repertoires of about 720 subjects by immunosequencing and related them to cytomegalovirus serostatus. Typing coverage differed by locus: A, B, C, DRB1 and DQB1 were typed in about 620-640 donors, DQA1 in 522, DPA1 in some 610, and DPB1 in approximately 450. Across around 400 genotyped donors of the cohort, an average of approximately 240,000 unique TCR beta nucleotide sequences per donor were sequenced, and around 20% of those sequences were non-productive.

Libraries were prepared through the immunoSEQ multiplex PCR assay. For the multiplex PCR, a mixture combining 60 forward primers for TCR Vbeta segments and 13 reverse primers for TCR Jbeta segments was used. A multiplex PCR assay on genomic DNA amplified the CDR3 region of rearranged TCR beta genes. The Illumina HiSeq System was used to sequence the amplified TCR beta libraries as 87-base-pair reads. Under the source paper's analysis protocol: A later analysis tallied 75 million to 95 million unique TCR beta chains across the 640 or so repertoires, and some 12 million of those chains were shared by two or more donors. Raw reads were error-corrected and collapsed into unique sequences by a nearest-neighbor algorithm in which closely related sequences were merged to remove PCR and sequencing errors. Alignment of CDR3 sequences to IMGT reference sequences was used to assign V, D and J gene segments. For a sequence to be retained, at least a six-nucleotide match to both a V gene segment and a J gene segment was required. Rearrangements were classified as productive when the CDR3 lacked stop codons and remained in frame with V and J, and all other rearrangements were classified as non-productive. Following IMGT convention, CDR3 was defined as the stretch from the second conserved V-encoded cysteine up to the conserved J-encoded phenylalanine. The earlier analysis of approximately 590 of the donors excluded any sequence lacking an unambiguous match to a single V gene segment. An earlier analysis of around 600 of the donors classified V segments as functional when productive rearrangements were above 56.7% and as segregating when the standard deviation between donors was above 5%. A statistical classification framework was developed to diagnose cytomegalovirus status using the catalog of TCR beta chain sequences. V and J gene assignment, in a later analysis, came from comparing TCR nucleotide sequences with IMGT/GENE-DB human TR gene sequences. Using the TCRdist pipeline, a later analysis assigned CDR3 sequences along with most-parsimonious VDJ recombination scenarios. A later analysis defined each TCR beta chain by its CDR3 amino acid sequence plus V-gene family, and excluded reads lacking a unique V-gene family. As a way to deal with suspected cross-contamination and a sequencing artifact, a later analysis dropped 450 to 600 nucleotide sequences that were highly shared and had low generation probability. For each public chain, a later analysis derived a clonal expansion index from normalized ranks of inferred template counts within each repertoire. A later analysis computed generation probabilities with a VDJ recombination model fitted to out-of-frame rearrangements, and checked the results against IGoR. In a later analysis, TCR-TCR, TCR-HLA and TCR-CMV co-occurrence was scored with hypergeometric tests, and a repertoire-size bias correction was applied to TCR pairs. In a later analysis, false discovery rates were estimated by permuting HLA or CMV assignments 20 times. In a later analysis, co-occurring TCRs were grouped using DBSCAN, and TCRdist sequence similarity was added for clustering within HLA-allele-positive subsets. For co-occurrence clustering, repertoires with fewer than 30,000 or more than 120,000 public chains were excluded, along with roughly 5 repertoires with anomalous nucleotide sharing. TCRdb re-hosts the immuneACCESS table, in-frame sequences only. Its copies lack some clones; in the studies checked, an unresolved V gene accounts for under half of them, and the cause for the rest is not known. Clone size and the V and J calls come from that table; the DNA yielded D and trimming. This sample gives roughly 100,000 clones in total; about 70% of them show up just once. Under 4% of the sample is held by the ten biggest clonotypes.

A remark on this clone: The target of this receptor is not known. No base-level quality is on record; no much larger clone is a single base apart.

The cohort comprised 666 healthy bone marrow donors. At the time of sampling, all cohort members were nominally healthy, though unrecorded immune exposures were likely present. The donor tested CMV seronegative, placing the donor among the 350 to 400 seronegative members of the cohort. A peripheral blood sample was collected from each donor, and TCR beta sequencing was performed on peripheral blood mononuclear cells. The Qiagen DNeasy Blood Extraction Kit was used to extract genomic DNA from the blood cell samples. The germline V gene gives CDR1 as LGHNA and CDR2 as YSLEER. There are 19 amino acids in the CDR3, from cysteine to phenylalanine inclusive. Of the read, only the CDR3 DNA is kept; its 57 bases are in frame from base 1. The V end gives up 2 bases and the J end 5 bases, leaving 12 bases in the junction not matched to a gene. Broad study findings and their caveats: According to a later genetic analysis, donors in an Asian-associated ancestry cluster had fewer N-insertions in productive TCRs than the approximately 670-donor mean. The presence/absence analyses assumed that sequencing depth was roughly uniform across donors, and that assumption may not be true. In an earlier analysis of a few hundred of the donors, most TCR beta V segments were observed in productive rearrangements about 90% or about 30% of the time, broadly matching IMGT annotations. Across donors, most TCR sequences were observed very rarely, whereas some public TCRs were present in many individuals. Because counts were too low, under 20 rarely observed V segments, including chromosome 9 orphons, were left out of the earlier analysis of some 600 of the donors. In a later analysis, the rate of TCR association differed among HLA loci, with DRB1 alleles having the most associated TCRs and HLA-C alleles having the fewest. According to a later analysis, parvovirus B19, influenza, CMV and Epstein-Barr virus appeared linked to several top co-occurrence clusters. The classifier was reported to diagnose cytomegalovirus status with high specificity and sensitivity in both the original cohort and the validation cohort. In vitro tests confirmed that a few of the cytomegalovirus-associated TCR beta chains recognize cytomegalovirus antigens. Because HLA typing was missing for some donors at each locus, association tests included only the typed subset. Linkage disequilibrium might explain the correlated functional status among segregating V segments, but an unknown experimental factor could not be ruled out. A further reported finding was that TCR beta sequences accurately predicted the HLA-A and HLA-B alleles for most subjects in the first cohort. In this cohort, only TCR beta chains were sequenced, and detectable features were limited by the absence of alpha or paired-chain data. An association between a missense DCLRE1C variant and V-gene and J-gene trimming of TCR beta chains was found in a later genetic analysis and replicated in an independent cohort. In the study, about 150 TCR beta chains were listed as associated with cytomegalovirus. Strong co-occurrence of HLA alleles, especially DR and DQ, made assigning TCR associations to individual alleles difficult. The authors suggested that the approach could potentially be extended to other disease states and immunological phenotypes. A later analysis found that most CMV-associated TCR beta chains appeared HLA-restricted, with HLA associations seemingly driven largely by CMV exposure. Compared with equally common non-associated chains, HLA-associated TCR beta chains in a later analysis were more clonally expanded and had lower generation probabilities. CMV serostatus was the only immune exposure information available for the cohort. Specific HLA alleles were associated with over 15,000 TCR beta sequences at a false discovery rate of 0.05 in a later analysis. The sequencing pipeline was judged likely to have produced a cluster of highly shared sequence variants as a technical artifact. Some IMGT-functional V segments, including TRBV6-2 and TRBV6-3, could not be told apart with the 87-base-pair reads, so those segments were excluded.

The clonotype originates from a man under 40 in good health and CMV-seronegative. The rearrangement joined TRBV4-3 to TRBJ2-1; 13 of the junction bases match TRBD2. Sequenced: PBMCs. The DNA reads as follows: TGCGCCAGCAGCCAAAAGACTAGCGGGAGGCCCACTAGGGACAATGAGCAGTTCTTC. The translation is CASSQKTSGRPTRDNEQFF.